This T cell receptor (beta chain) was found in a study of shared clonotypes between healthy human individuals. Every subset's genomic DNA went evenly onto several immunoSEQ plates. Per the authors' pipeline: Filtering differed, since immunoSEQ gave only junction sequences and no quality scores. Method: immunoSEQ multiplex PCR; TCRdb's copy keeps in-frame clones and lacks some. V and J calls and clone size come straight from that table; D and trimming were deduced from the DNA. The table lists about 1.1 million clones, more than 75% of them singletons, with approximately 0.5% in the top ten. With 3 bases removed from V and 5 bases from J, the gap between germline ends came to 14 bases. Germline CDR1 reads SGHNT; CDR2 reads YYREEE (reference sequence). The CDR3 has 14 residues.

This TCR was sampled from a man aged 18 to 30 in good health. Some clones in this sample may be carry-over from other donors' samples. The rearrangement uses TRBV5-4 and TRBJ1-1; no reliable D call. The source material was memory CD4+ T cells from PBMCs. Described subset: CD45RA-negative fraction. The CDR3, as DNA: TGTGCCAGCAGCTCCCTCACAAAAGGAACTGAAGCTTTCTTT. This sequence encodes CASSSLTKGTEAFF.